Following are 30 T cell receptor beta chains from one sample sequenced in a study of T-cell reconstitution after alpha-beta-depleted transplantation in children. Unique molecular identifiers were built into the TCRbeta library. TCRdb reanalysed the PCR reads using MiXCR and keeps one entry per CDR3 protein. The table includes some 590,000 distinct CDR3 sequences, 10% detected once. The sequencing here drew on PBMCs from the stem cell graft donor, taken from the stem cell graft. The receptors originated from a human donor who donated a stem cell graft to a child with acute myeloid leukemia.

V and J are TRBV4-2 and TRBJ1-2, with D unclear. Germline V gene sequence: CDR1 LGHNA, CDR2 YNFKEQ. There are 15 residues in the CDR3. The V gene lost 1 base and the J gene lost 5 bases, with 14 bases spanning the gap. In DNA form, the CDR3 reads TGTGCCAGCAGCCAAGGAGCGGATGGCAGATATGGCTACACCTTC. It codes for CASSQGADGRYGYTF.

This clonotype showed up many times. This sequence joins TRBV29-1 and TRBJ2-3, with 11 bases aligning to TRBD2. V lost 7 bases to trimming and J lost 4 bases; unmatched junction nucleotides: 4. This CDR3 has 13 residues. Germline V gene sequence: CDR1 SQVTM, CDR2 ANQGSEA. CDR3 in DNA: TGCAGCGCCCCGGGACTAGCGGCAGATACGCAGTATTTT. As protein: CSAPGLAADTQYF.

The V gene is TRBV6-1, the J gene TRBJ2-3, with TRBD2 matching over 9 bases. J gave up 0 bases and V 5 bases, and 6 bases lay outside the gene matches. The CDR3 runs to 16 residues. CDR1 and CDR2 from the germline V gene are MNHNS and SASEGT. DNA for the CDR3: TGTGCCAGCAGTCCCAGTGGACTAGCGAGCACAGATACGCAGTATTTT. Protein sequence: CASSPSGLASTDTQYF.

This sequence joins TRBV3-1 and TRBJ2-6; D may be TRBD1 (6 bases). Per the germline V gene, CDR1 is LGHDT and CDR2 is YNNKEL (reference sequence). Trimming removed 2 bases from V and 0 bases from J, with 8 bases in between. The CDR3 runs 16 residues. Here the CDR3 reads CASSQTGSSGANVLTF. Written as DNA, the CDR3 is TGTGCCAGCAGCCAAACAGGGAGCTCTGGGGCCAACGTCCTGACTTTC.

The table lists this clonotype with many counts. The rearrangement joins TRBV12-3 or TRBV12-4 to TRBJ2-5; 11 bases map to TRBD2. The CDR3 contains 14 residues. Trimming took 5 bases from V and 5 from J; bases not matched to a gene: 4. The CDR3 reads CASSQLAGVETQYF. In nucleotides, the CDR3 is TGTGCCAGCAGTCAACTAGCGGGAGTGGAGACCCAGTACTTC.

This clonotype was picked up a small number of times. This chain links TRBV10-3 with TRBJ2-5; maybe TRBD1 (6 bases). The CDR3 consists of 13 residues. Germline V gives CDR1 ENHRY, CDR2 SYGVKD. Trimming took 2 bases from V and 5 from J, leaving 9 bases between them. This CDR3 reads CAISEDRRETQYF. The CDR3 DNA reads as TGTGCCATCAGTGAGGACAGGCGTGAGACCCAGTACTTC.

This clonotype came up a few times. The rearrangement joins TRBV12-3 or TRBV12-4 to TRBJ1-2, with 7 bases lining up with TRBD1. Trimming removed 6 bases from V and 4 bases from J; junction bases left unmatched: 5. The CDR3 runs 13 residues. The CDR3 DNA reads TGTGCCAGCAGGGCGGACAGGTCCTATGGCTACACCTTC. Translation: CASRADRSYGYTF.

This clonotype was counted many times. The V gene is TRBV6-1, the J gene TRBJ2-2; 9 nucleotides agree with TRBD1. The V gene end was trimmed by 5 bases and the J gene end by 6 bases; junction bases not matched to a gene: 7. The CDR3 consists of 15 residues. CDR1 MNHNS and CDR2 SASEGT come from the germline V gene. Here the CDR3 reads CASSKPGQGAGELFF. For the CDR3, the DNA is TGTGCCAGCAGTAAGCCGGGACAGGGAGCCGGGGAGCTGTTTTTT.

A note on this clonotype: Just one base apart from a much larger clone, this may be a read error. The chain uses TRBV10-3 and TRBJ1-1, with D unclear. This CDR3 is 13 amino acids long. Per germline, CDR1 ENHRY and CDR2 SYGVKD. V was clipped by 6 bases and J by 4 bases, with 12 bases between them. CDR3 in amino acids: CAISPWGGTEAFF. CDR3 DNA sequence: TGTGCCATCAGCCCCTGGGGAGGCACTGAAGCTTTCTTT.

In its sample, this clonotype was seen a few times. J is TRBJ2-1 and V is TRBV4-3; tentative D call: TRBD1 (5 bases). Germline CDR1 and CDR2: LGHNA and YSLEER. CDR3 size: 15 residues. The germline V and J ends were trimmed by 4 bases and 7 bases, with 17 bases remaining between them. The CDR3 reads CASSLEGQGGNEQFF. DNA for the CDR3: TGCGCCAGCAGCCTCGAAGGGCAGGGTGGGAATGAGCAGTTCTTC.

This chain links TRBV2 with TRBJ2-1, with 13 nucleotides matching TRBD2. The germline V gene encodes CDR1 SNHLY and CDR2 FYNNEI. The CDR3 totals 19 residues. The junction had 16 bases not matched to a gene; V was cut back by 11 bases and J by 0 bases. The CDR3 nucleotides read TGTGCCTTCAGCACCGGACTAGCGGGAGCGCACAACTCCTACAATGAGCAGTTCTTC. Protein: CAFSTGLAGAHNSYNEQFF.

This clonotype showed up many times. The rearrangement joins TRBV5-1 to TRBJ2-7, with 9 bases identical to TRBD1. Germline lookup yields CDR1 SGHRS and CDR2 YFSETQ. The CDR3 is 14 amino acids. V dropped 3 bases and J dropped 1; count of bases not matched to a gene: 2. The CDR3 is CASSSGQGSYEQYF. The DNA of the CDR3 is TGCGCCAGCAGCTCGGGACAGGGATCCTACGAGCAGTACTTC. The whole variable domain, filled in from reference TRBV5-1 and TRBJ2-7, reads KAGVTQTPRYLIKTRGQQVTLSCSPISGHRSVSWYQQTPGQGLQFLFEYFSETQRNKGNFPGRFSGRQFSNSRSEMNVSTLELGDSALYLCASSSGQGSYEQYFGPGTRLTVT.

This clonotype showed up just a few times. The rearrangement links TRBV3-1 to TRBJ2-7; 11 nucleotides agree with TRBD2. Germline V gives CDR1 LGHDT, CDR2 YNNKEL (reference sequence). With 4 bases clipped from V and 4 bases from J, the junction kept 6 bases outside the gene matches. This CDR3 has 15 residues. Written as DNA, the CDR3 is TGTGCCAGCAGCCGGGTAGGGACTAGCGGTTACGAGCAGTACTTC. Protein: CASSRVGTSGYEQYF.

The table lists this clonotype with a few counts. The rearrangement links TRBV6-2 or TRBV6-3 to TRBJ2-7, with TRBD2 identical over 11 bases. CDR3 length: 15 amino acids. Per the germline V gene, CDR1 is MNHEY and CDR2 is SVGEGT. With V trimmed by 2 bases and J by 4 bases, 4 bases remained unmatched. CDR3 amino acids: CASSYPSGRTYEQYF. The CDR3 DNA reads TGTGCCAGCAGTTACCCTAGCGGGAGGACGTACGAGCAGTACTTC.

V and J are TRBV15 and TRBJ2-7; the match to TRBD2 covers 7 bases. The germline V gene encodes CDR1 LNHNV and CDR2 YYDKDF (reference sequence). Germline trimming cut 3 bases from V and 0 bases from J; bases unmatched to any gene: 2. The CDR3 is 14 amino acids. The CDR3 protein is CATSSAGASYEQYF. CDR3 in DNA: TGTGCCACCAGCAGCGCGGGAGCCTCCTACGAGCAGTACTTC.

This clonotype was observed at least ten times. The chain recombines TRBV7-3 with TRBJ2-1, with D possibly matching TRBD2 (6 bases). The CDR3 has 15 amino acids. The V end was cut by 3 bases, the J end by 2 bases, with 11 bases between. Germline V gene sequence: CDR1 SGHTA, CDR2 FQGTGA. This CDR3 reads CASSLAGQTYNEQFF. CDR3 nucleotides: TGTGCCAGCAGCTTGGCGGGGCAAACCTACAATGAGCAGTTCTTC.

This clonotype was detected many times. CDR3 sequence (DNA): TGCAGTGCTAGACATCAAACAGGGGGCACAGGGGAGAAGCAGTATTTT. Translation gives CSARHQTGGTGEKQYF. The chain recombines TRBV20-1 with TRBJ2-3, with TRBD1 matching 9 bases. J was trimmed by 11 bases and V by 2 bases; bases with no gene match: 17. CDR3 size: 16 residues. CDR1 and CDR2 from the germline V gene are DFQATT and SNEGSKA (reference sequence).

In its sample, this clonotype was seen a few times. CDR3 region: CASSLGIRGRLIYEQYF. CDR3 in DNA: TGTGCCAGCAGCTTGGGTATCAGGGGGCGCCTTATCTACGAGCAGTACTTC. The chain couples TRBV5-6 to TRBJ2-7; 8 nucleotides agree with TRBD1. Germline CDR1 reads SGHDT; CDR2 reads YYEEEE. Trimming took 0 bases from V and 3 from J; bases not matched to a gene: 11. CDR3 length: 17 residues.

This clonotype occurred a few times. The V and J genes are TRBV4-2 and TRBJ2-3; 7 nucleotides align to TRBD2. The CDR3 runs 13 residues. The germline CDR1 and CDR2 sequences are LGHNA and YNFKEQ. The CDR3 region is CAIRDYNADTQYF. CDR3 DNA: TGTGCTATCCGGGACTATAACGCAGATACGCAGTATTTT.

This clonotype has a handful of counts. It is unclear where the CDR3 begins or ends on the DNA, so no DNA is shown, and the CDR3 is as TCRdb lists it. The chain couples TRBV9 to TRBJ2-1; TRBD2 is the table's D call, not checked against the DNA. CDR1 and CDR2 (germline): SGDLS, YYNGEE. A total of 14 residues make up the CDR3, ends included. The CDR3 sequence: CASSVVGSGTGLFF.

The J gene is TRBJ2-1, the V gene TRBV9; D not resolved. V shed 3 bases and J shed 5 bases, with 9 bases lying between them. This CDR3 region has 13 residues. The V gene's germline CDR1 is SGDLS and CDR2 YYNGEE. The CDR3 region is CASSGWKDNEQFF. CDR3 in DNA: TGTGCCAGCAGCGGGTGGAAAGACAATGAGCAGTTCTTC.

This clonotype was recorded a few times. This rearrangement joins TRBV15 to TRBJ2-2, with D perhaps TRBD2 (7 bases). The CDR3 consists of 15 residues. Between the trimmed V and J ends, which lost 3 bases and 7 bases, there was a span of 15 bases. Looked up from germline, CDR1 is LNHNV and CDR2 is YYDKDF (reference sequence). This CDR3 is CATSRRGLVSGELFF. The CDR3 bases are TGTGCCACCAGCAGGCGGGGGCTAGTAAGCGGGGAGCTGTTTTTT.

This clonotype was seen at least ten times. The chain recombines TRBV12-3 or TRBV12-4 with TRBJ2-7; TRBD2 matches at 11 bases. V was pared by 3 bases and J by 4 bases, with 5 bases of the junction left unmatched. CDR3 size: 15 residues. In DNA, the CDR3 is TGTGCCAGCAGTTTCCCGGCTAGCGGGAGGTACGAGCAGTACTTC. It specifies CASSFPASGRYEQYF.

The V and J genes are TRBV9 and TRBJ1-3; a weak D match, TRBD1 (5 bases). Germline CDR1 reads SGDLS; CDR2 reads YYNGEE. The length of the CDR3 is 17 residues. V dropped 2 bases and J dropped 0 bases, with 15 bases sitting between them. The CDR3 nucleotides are TGTGCCAGCAGCGTTTTTGACGACAGCGCCTCTGGAAACACCATATATTTT. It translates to CASSVFDDSASGNTIYF.

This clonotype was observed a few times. The CDR3 nucleotides read TGTGCCACCAGCATAGCGGGAGCGAACACCGGGGAGCTGTTTTTT. Encoded protein: CATSIAGANTGELFF. V and J are TRBV24-1 and TRBJ2-2, with 9 positions matching TRBD2. Unmatched junction bases numbered 2, after V lost 7 bases and J lost 0 bases. Germline CDR1 KGHDR, CDR2 SFDVKD. This CDR3 contains 15 residues.

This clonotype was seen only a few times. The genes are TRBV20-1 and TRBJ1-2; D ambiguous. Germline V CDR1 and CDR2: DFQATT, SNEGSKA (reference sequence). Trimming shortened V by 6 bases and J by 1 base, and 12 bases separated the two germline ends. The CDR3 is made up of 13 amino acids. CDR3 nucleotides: TGCAGTGCCCGGAAGGGAAGTAACTATGGCTACACCTTC. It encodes CSARKGSNYGYTF.

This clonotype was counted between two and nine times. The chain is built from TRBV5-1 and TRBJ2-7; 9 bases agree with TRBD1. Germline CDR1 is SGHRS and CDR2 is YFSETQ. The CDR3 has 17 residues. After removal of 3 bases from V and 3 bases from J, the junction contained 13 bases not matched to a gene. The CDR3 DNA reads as TGCGCCAGCAGCTCCGGGGGGACAGGGCACTCTCGCTACGAGCAGTACTTC. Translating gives CASSSGGTGHSRYEQYF.

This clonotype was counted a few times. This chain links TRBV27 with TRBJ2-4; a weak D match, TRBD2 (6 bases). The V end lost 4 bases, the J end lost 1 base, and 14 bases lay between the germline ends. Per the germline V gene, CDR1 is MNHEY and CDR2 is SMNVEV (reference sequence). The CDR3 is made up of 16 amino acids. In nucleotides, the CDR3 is TGTGCCAGCAGTTCCCGGGAGCCGGGGGCCAAAAACATTCAGTACTTC. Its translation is CASSSREPGAKNIQYF.

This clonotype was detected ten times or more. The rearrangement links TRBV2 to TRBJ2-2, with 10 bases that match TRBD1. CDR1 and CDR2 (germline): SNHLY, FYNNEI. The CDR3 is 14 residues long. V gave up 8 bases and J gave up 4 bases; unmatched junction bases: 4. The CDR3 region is CASQRQGATGELFF. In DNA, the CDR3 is TGTGCCAGCCAACGACAGGGGGCCACCGGGGAGCTGTTTTTT.

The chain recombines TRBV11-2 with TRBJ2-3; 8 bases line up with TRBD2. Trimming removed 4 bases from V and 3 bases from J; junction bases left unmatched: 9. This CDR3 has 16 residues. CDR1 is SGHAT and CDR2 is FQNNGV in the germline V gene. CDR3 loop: CASSSRLQRETDTQYF. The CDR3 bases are TGTGCCAGCAGCTCTCGTCTCCAGCGGGAGACAGATACGCAGTATTTT.